The clone carrying this T cell receptor beta chain was seen once. No antigen is known for it. The data originate from a study of cytomegalovirus exposure and HLA in healthy donors. Study-wide findings and caveats: Association with HLA alleles at 0.05 false discovery rate was found for 15,000 to 20,000 TCR beta sequences in a later analysis. Productive status was seen about 90% or about 30% of the time for most TCR beta V segments in an earlier analysis. The authors later found most CMV-associated TCR beta chains appeared HLA-restricted.

The V segment lost 1 base and the J segment 0 bases; nucleotides outside the gene matches: 11. Germline assignment: CDR1 LNHDA and CDR2 SQIVND (reference sequence). CDR3 size: 20 residues. PCR was performed using 60 Vbeta and 13 Jbeta primers. The method was immunoSEQ multiplex PCR; TCRdb's version includes in-frame clones alone and lacks a portion of them. The sample consists of approximately 110,000 clones, less than 90% of them appearing once. The gene calls are TRBV19 and TRBJ2-1; the match to TRBD2 covers 11 bases. This sequence originates from a man aged 45-60 years in good health and CMV-seronegative. The specimen was PBMCs. CDR3: CASSIAGTSGFPSSYNEQFF. In DNA, the CDR3 is TGTGCCAGTAGTATAGCGGGGACTAGCGGCTTCCCAAGCTCCTACAATGAGCAGTTCTTC. Filled out from reference TRBV19 and TRBJ2-1, the complete variable domain reads DGGITQSPKYLFRKEGQNVTLSCEQNLNHDAMYWYRQDPGQGLRLIYYSQIVNDFQKGDIAEGYSVSREKKESFPLTVTSAQKNPTAFYLCASSIAGTSGFPSSYNEQFFGPGTRLTVL.